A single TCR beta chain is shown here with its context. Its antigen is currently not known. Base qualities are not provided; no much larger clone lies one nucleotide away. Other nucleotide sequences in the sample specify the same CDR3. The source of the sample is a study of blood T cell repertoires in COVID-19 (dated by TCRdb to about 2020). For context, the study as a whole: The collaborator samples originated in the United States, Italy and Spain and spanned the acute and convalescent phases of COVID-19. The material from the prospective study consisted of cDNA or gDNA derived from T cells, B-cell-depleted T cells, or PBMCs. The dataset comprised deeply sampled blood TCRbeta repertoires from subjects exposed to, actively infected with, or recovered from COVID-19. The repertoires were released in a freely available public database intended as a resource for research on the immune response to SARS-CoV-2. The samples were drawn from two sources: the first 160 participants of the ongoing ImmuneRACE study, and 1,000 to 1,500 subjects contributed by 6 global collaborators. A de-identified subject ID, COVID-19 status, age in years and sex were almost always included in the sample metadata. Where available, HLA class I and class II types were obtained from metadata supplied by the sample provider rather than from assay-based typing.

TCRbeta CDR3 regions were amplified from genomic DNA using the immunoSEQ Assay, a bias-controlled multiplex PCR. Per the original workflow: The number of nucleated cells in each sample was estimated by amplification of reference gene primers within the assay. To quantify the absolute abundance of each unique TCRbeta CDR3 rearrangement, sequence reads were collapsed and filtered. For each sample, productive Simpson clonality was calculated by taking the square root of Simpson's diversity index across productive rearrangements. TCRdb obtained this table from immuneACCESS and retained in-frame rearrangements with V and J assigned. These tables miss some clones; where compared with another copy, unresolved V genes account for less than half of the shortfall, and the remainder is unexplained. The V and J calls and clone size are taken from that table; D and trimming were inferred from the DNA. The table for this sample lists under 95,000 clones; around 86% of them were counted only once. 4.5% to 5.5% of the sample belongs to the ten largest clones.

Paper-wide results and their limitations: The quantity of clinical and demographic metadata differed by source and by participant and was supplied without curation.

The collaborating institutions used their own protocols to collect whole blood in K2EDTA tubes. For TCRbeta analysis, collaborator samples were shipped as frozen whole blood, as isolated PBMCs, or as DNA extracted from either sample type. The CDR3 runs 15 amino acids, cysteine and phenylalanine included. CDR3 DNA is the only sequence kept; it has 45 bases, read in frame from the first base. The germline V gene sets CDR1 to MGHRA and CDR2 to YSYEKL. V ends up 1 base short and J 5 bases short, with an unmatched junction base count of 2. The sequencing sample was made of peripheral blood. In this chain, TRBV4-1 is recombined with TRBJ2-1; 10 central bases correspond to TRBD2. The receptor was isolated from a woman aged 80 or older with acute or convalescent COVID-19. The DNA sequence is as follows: TGCGCCAGCAGCCAAGGGACTAGCGGAAACAATGAGCAGTTCTTC. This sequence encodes CASSQGTSGNNEQFF.